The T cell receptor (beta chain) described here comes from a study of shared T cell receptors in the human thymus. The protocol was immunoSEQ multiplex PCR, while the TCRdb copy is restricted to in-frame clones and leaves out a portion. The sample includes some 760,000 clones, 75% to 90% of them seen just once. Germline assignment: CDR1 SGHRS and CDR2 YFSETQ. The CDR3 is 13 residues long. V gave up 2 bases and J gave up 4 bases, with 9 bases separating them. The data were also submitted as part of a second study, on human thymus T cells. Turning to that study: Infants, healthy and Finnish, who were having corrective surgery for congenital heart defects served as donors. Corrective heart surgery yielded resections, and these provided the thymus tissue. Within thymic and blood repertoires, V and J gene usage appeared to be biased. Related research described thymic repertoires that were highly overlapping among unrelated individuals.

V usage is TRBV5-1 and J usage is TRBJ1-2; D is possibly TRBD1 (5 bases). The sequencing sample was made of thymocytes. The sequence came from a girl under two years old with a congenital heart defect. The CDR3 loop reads CASSFGQAYGYTF. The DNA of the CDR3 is TGCGCCAGCAGCTTCGGACAAGCCTATGGCTACACCTTC.